The 2 T cell receptor beta chains reported below all come from one sample, sequenced in a study of human T cells and chemical hapten exposure. Time point noted: pre-sensitization, week 0. Treatment specified: therapeutic diphenylcyclopropenone sensitization with weekly scalp DPC. TCRdb independently ran MiXCR on the RACE reads; one entry per CDR3 protein. The table lists around 330,000 distinct CDR3 sequences, 4.5% to 5.5% of them singletons, with over 6.5% in the top ten. This material consisted of whole blood, taken in connection with sensitization to the hapten diphenylcyclopropenone (DPC). The origin of the receptors is a woman between 18 and 29 years old with alopecia areata. Some clones in this sample may be carry-over from other donors' samples.

This clonotype has just a few counts. The rearrangement joins TRBV12-3 or TRBV12-4 to TRBJ1-3, with TRBD1 matching 9 bases. The CDR3 is 14 amino acids. Unmatched junction bases numbered 2, after V lost 8 bases and J lost 0 bases. CDR3 nucleotide sequence: TGTGCCAGCCAGGGACAGGGCTCTGGAAACACCATATATTTT. This sequence encodes CASQGQGSGNTIYF.

This clonotype was seen many times. The V gene is TRBV6-5, the J gene TRBJ1-2, with D possibly being TRBD1 (6 bases). Trimming cost V 8 bases and J 4 bases, with 14 bases left between them. CDR1 is MNHEY and CDR2 is SVGAGI in the germline V gene. The CDR3 has 13 amino acids. This CDR3 reads CASAVTGSYGYTF. The DNA for the CDR3 is TGTGCCAGCGCAGTCACAGGGAGCTATGGCTACACCTTC.